A selection of T cell receptor beta chains follows, all from one sample in a study of long-term antiretroviral therapy in people with HIV. Profiling relied on immunoSEQ multiplex PCR, and the TCRdb table lists in-frame clones only, not all of them. Of 20,000 to 30,000 clones detected, more than 65% appear once; the ten largest clones hold around 6.2%. Sample: unsorted PBMCs, taken 4.4 years after starting antiretroviral therapy. Receptors were obtained from a man in his thirties or forties with HIV. Both conserved end residues are part of each CDR3. A D gene is named only where the DNA matches it firmly.

D | V | CDR3
- | TRBV7-9 | CASSFREYTGELFF
- | TRBV7-9 | CASSTNTGELFF
- | TRBV11-3 | CASSSQSGTEAFF
- | TRBV7-2 | CASSSPPGNTIYF
- | TRBV4-2 | CASSQDPGYVNSPLHF
- | TRBV7-9 | CASSLMGGAGPDGYTF
- | TRBV5-1 | CASSSGVRGSQETQYF
- | TRBV14 | CASSREGAEAFF
TRBD2 | TRBV28 | CASSLGGRTYNEQFF
- | TRBV28 | CASQKNTEAFF
- | TRBV7-9 | CASTNRVINYGYTF
- | TRBV28 | CASSSRGENTEAFF
- | TRBV19 | CASSIMVSYEQYF
TRBD2 | TRBV5-4 | CASSLAELAGARYEQYF
- | TRBV4-3 | CASSQEEGVAGDGTQYF
- | TRBV18 | CASSPATGSSYNEQFF
- | TRBV18 | CASSPLARESYGYTF
- | TRBV11-2 | CASSSPTLDRHTEAFF
TRBD2 | TRBV7-9 | CASSPGTSGDVYNEQFF
- | TRBV5-1 | CASSLVGRGGTGELFF
TRBD1 | TRBV4-1 | CASSQDSIDRGQSGNQPQHF
TRBD1 | TRBV27 | CASSIGTGSSYEQYF
- | TRBV5-4 | CASSLSRTNEQFF
TRBD2 | TRBV28 | CASSSSSGRYNEQFF
- | TRBV6-5 | CASSYVKSTEAFF
TRBD1 | TRBV18 | CASSPGTGGYEQYF
- | TRBV6-6 | CASSYSSLGGYTF
TRBD2 | TRBV9 | CASSVDSGGAYGETQYF
- | TRBV1 | CTSSQDEGREAGETQYF
TRBD1 | TRBV5-1 | CASKGAGGENEQFF
- | TRBV5-6 | CASSSEPGPDEQYF
- | TRBV7-8 | CASSTAGAGYEAFF
- | TRBV4-1 | CASSLAATSYNEQFF
TRBD1 | TRBV27 | CASRTTGANEKLFF
- | TRBV15 | CATSRPPMGNQPQHF
TRBD1 | TRBV2 | CASTLSGGQPQHF
- | TRBV27 | CASSLGRGGGYGYTF
TRBD2 | TRBV19 | CASSNGLAESSYEQYF
TRBD2 | TRBV6-5 | CASSSASGRNEQYF
TRBD2 | TRBV9 | CASTPSGGAETQYF
TRBD2 | TRBV28 | CASSFPTGTSGLTSTDTQYF
- | TRBV11-3 | CASSPRQASGELFF
- | TRBV4-1 | CASSQDHNKVRYYEQYF
TRBD1 | TRBV4-2 | CASSQDRQGSSYGYTF
- | TRBV2 | CASIGGPGYTF
- | TRBV28 | CASSLDTLENLTF
- | TRBV5-6 | CASSSGQPSEQYF
TRBD1 | TRBV7-9 | CASTKLGQGVYNEQFF
- | TRBV11-2 | CASSLGQVGGYTF
- | TRBV7-3 | CASSDNGSGLNGYTF
- | TRBV7-8 | CASRLTRDGGLNTEAFF
TRBD1 | TRBV5-1 | CASSLARTGAYTYEQYF
- | TRBV21-1 | CASSNRGQVAFF
TRBD2 | TRBV7-9 | CASSPPSGRPDTQYF
TRBD1 | TRBV5-4 | CASSLADRAYGYTF
TRBD1 | TRBV10-2 | CASSIGQGSQPQHF
TRBD1 | TRBV27 | CASSFRDSSNEQYF